This T cell receptor beta chain emerged from a study of early T cells in non-severe SARS-CoV-2 infection listed by TCRdb under 2021. Regarding the complete study: TCR sequencing used bulk RNA from unsorted whole blood, so alpha and beta chains could not be paired.

With respect to this clonotype: There is no known antigen for this receptor. One base away there is no much larger clone; base qualities are not given.

A case-control design nested within a healthcare worker cohort in London, UK, was used, with weekly nasopharyngeal swab PCR tests and blood sampling performed. Healthcare workers were recruited between 23 and 31 March 2020, during the week of the UK lockdown, and were followed weekly for up to roughly 15 weeks. The protocol used for the library was 5' RACE. Reads for this sample came from a NextSeq 500. To correct for sequencing error and PCR bias, the TCR library protocol tagged individual cDNA molecules with unique molecular identifiers. Both TCR alpha and beta chains were sequenced, and tight co-correlation was observed between alpha and beta sequence abundances in each sample. In the original analysis: Decombinator V4 was used to annotate the V gene, J gene and CDR3 of the TCR sequences. TCRs were defined as expanded if a significant change between any two time points was detected under a Poisson model with p below 0.0001. Abundances of TCRs were expressed as counts per million after normalisation to the total number of TCRs sequenced in each sample. TRAV1-2 paired with TRAJ12, TRAJ20 or TRAJ33 defined MAIT TCRs, while TRAV10 paired with TRAJ18 defined iNKT TCRs. VDJdb, accessed 1 November 2021, was searched for CMV, EBV and SARS-CoV-2 annotated TCRs, excluding TCRs annotated for multiple antigens. TCRdb passed the public sequencing reads through fastp at Q25 and MiXCR, retaining productive beta sequences. Rows with a matching CDR3 protein are joined into one entry that keeps the most common DNA and genes. In this record, the V and J calls reflect TCRdb's handling and not the investigators' own analysis. This sample lists about 58,000 distinct CDR3 sequences; approximately 11% were detected once. The ten largest clones represent about 9.7% of the sample.

Results the study describes overall, beyond this receptor: VDJdb matching was skewed toward anti-spike CD8 responses and likely underestimated virus-specific expansions, missing private and CD4 specificities.

Measured from the cysteine to the phenylalanine, the CDR3 is 15 residues long. The retained sequence is limited to the CDR3, 45 bases, with the frame set at the first base. The junction shows trimming of 5 bases on V and 0 bases on J, and the gene matches do not reach 6 bases of it. Taken from the germline V gene (reference sequence), the CDR1 and CDR2 loops are MNHEY and SMNVEV. The chain uses TRBV27 and TRBJ1-1; a stretch of 7 junction bases matches TRBD1. This clonotype originated in an adult who was a healthcare worker with PCR-confirmed SARS-CoV-2 infection or an uninfected control (not recorded which). The sequenced sample was whole blood. The CDR3 corresponds to CASSKQGPMNTEAFF. The nucleotides read TGTGCCAGCAGTAAACAGGGGCCCATGAACACTGAAGCTTTCTTT.